Listed below are T cell receptor beta chains from one sample, sequenced in a study of a mutant IDH1 vaccine in newly diagnosed glioma. Produced via immunoSEQ multiplex PCR; TCRdb's table is partial and in-frame only. The table records about 38,000 clones, approximately 92% of them present only once. The source material was PBMCs, sampled from a glioma patient treated with radiotherapy, temozolomide or both. The receptors come from a man aged 18 to 35 with glioma. CDR3s include the opening cysteine and the closing phenylalanine or tryptophan. A D gene is named only where the DNA matches it firmly. Clone sizes are given selectively: once, few, many, or a class where the clone is expanded.

once,TRBD2,TRBJ2-7,TRBV28,TGTGCCAGCAGGCGGACTAGCGGGAGATCCTACGAGCAGTACTTC,CASRRTSGRSYEQYF
NA,NA,TRBJ1-1,TRBV6-1,TGTGCCAGCACTCTCGCCCGGGCAGCGAACACTGAAGCTTTCTTT,CASTLARAANTEAFF
NA,NA,TRBJ2-1,TRBV6-1,TGTGCCAGCAGTGAATCTGTTGGGTCCCACAATGAGCAGTTCTTC,CASSESVGSHNEQFF
NA,TRBD1,TRBJ1-5,TRBV7-9,TGTGCCAGCAGCTTGGCCACAGGGGGTGCGGGTCAGCCCCAGCATTTT,CASSLATGGAGQPQHF
once,NA,TRBJ1-4,TRBV4-3,TGCGCCAGCAGAGCACAGGGAGGAGAAAAACTGTTTTTT,CASRAQGGEKLFF
NA,TRBD1,TRBJ1-1,TRBV19,TGTGCCAGTAATCCACAGGGGGCGGGCGAAGCTTTCTTT,CASNPQGAGEAFF
NA,NA,TRBJ2-1,TRBV30,TGTGCCTGGAGTCCCGGGTCGTCCTCCTACAATGAGCAGTTCTTC,CAWSPGSSSYNEQFF
NA,TRBD2,TRBJ2-5,TRBV30,TGTGCCTGGAGTAGAGCGGGAGGGTGGGAGACCCAGTACTTC,CAWSRAGGWETQYF
NA,NA,TRBJ1-1,TRBV19,TGTGCCAGTAACGAGGGAGGGGGTATTGTGAACACTGAAGCTTTCTTT,CASNEGGGIVNTEAFF
NA,NA,TRBJ2-3,TRBV7-6,TGTGCCAGCAGCTTAGCGGGGGGTACAGATACGCAGTATTTT,CASSLAGGTDTQYF
NA,NA,TRBJ2-3,TRBV28,TGTGCCAGCAGTTTACTAGGGGGCACAGATACGCAGTATTTT,CASSLLGGTDTQYF
medium-sized,NA,TRBJ1-3,TRBV5-6,TGTGCCAGCAGCTTTAGGGGGGCAGGAAACACCATATATTTT,CASSFRGAGNTIYF
NA,NA,TRBJ1-1,TRBV28,TGTGCCAGCAGCTTTCTCCGGGGTGGTGGGACTGAAGCTTTCTTT,CASSFLRGGGTEAFF
NA,TRBD1,TRBJ1-5,TRBV2,TGTGCCAGCAACGGGGGACAGGAACGATCTCAGCCCCAGCATTTT,CASNGGQERSQPQHF
NA,NA,TRBJ2-3,TRBV7-2,TGTGCCAGCAGCTCGAGTGGGGATACGCAGTATTTT,CASSSSGDTQYF
NA,TRBD2,TRBJ2-7,TRBV7-8,TGTGCCAGCAGCTTAAGCGGGAGGGCCGTCAGCGAGCAGTACTTC,CASSLSGRAVSEQYF
NA,NA,TRBJ1-1,TRBV5-5,TGTGCCAGCACCCAAGCCGGGACTGAAGCTTTCTTT,CASTQAGTEAFF
NA,TRBD1,TRBJ2-3,TRBV7-3,TGTGCCAGCAGCAAGGGACAGTACACAGATACGCAGTATTTT,CASSKGQYTDTQYF
few,NA,TRBJ1-5,TRBV2,TGTGCCAGCAGGGGCAGGGGAGGCCAGCCCCAGCATTTT,CASRGRGGQPQHF
NA,NA,TRBJ1-2,TRBV6-6,TGTGCCACTCAATCAGGGGACGCCTATGGCTACACCTTC,CATQSGDAYGYTF
NA,NA,TRBJ2-1,TRBV6-5,TGTGCCAGCAGTTATACCCACGAGGGTTACAATGAGCAGTTCTTC,CASSYTHEGYNEQFF
NA,TRBD1,TRBJ1-1,TRBV6-6,TGTGCCAGCAGTTCGAACGACAGGGTGAACACTGAAGCTTTCTTT,CASSSNDRVNTEAFF
NA,NA,TRBJ2-7,TRBV2,TGTGCCAGCAGTGTCGGACTTAGCGAGCAGTACTTC,CASSVGLSEQYF
NA,TRBD2,TRBJ2-1,TRBV4-2,TGTGCCAGCAGCCAAGTGGGCCCTAGCGGTAGAGAGCAGTTCTTC,CASSQVGPSGREQFF
once,TRBD1,TRBJ2-7,TRBV30,TGTGCCTGGAGTCCTCTCCGGGACAGGGTTACGTACTTC,CAWSPLRDRVTYF
NA,NA,TRBJ1-5,TRBV19,TGTGCCAGTAGTGGCGGGTGGAATCAGCCCCAGCATTTT,CASSGGWNQPQHF
NA,NA,TRBJ1-4,TRBV28,TGTGCCAGCCAGCCACAGAGCCGTATTGAAAAACTGTTTTTT,CASQPQSRIEKLFF
NA,NA,TRBJ1-1,TRBV4-1,TGCGCCAGCAGCCAACTAGGGGGTGAAGCTTTCTTT,CASSQLGGEAFF
NA,NA,TRBJ2-5,TRBV7-2,TGTGCCAGCAGCAAAGGGGGGACAGACCAAGAGACCCAGTACTTC,CASSKGGTDQETQYF
NA,TRBD2,TRBJ2-1,TRBV25-1,TGTGCCAGCAATGAGGCGGGGGGTCACAATGAGCAGTTCTTC,CASNEAGGHNEQFF
once,NA,TRBJ2-3,TRBV9,TGTGCCAGCAGCCCGCCGACAGATACGCAGTATTTT,CASSPPTDTQYF
NA,NA,TRBJ1-1,TRBV11-1,TGTGCCAGCAGCTACCTGGGCCGGGACACTGAAGCTTTCTTT,CASSYLGRDTEAFF
NA,NA,TRBJ1-2,TRBV2,TGTGCCAGCATTCCTCCGGGACACCGTTTCTATGGCTACACCTTC,CASIPPGHRFYGYTF
NA,NA,TRBJ1-3,TRBV5-4,TGTGCCAGCAGCTTGGCCCTACCGGACGGAAACACCATATATTTT,CASSLALPDGNTIYF
once,NA,TRBJ1-4,TRBV30,TGTGCCTGGAGTGTACCTTGGTCGGCTAATGAAAAACTGTTTTTT,CAWSVPWSANEKLFF
NA,NA,TRBJ1-1,TRBV18,TGTGCCAGCTCGACTCGACTAAACACTGAAGCTTTCTTT,CASSTRLNTEAFF
few,NA,TRBJ1-1,TRBV7-2,TGTGCCAGCAGCTTTGCCCTACAGGCCCAAGGCACTGAAGCTTTCTTT,CASSFALQAQGTEAFF
NA,NA,TRBJ1-1,TRBV4-3,TGCGCCAGCAGCCAAGAAATGACCTGGGGTGAAGCTTTCTTT,CASSQEMTWGEAFF
NA,NA,TRBJ2-2,TRBV30,TGTGCCTGGGAGCCTGAAAACACCGGGGAGCTGTTTTTT,CAWEPENTGELFF
NA,TRBD2,TRBJ2-7,TRBV27,TGTGCCAGCAGTCGGACTAGCGGGAGTTACGAGCAGTACTTC,CASSRTSGSYEQYF
NA,NA,TRBJ1-2,TRBV30,TGTGCCTGGAATCCCGGATCTCGGGGCTACACCTTC,CAWNPGSRGYTF
NA,TRBD2,TRBJ2-3,TRBV6-6,TGTGCCAGCAGCCGACTAGCGGGAGAGTCAGATACGCAGTATTTT,CASSRLAGESDTQYF
few,TRBD1,TRBJ2-2,TRBV15,TGTGCCACCAGCCCTCGACAGGGTGGGACCGGGGAGCTGTTTTTT,CATSPRQGGTGELFF
NA,NA,TRBJ1-1,TRBV19,TGTGCCAGTAGTCTTCGGTTGAACACTGAAGCTTTCTTT,CASSLRLNTEAFF
NA,TRBD1,TRBJ2-7,TRBV7-2,TGTGCCAGCAGTCTCACGGGACAGGGTTCCTACGAGCAGTACTTC,CASSLTGQGSYEQYF
NA,NA,TRBJ1-3,TRBV6-6,TGTGCCAGCAGTCGCAGGGCCCTCTCTGGAAACACCATATATTTT,CASSRRALSGNTIYF
NA,NA,TRBJ2-1,TRBV25-1,TGTGCCAGCAGAGACTTGGGACGAGACAATGAGCAGTTCTTC,CASRDLGRDNEQFF
NA,TRBD1,TRBJ1-2,TRBV4-2,TGTGCCAGCAGCCAACCTACAGGGGGGATTAACTATGGCTACACCTTC,CASSQPTGGINYGYTF
NA,NA,TRBJ2-5,TRBV27,TGTGCCAGCAGTTACACAGGCTTCCAAGAGACCCAGTACTTC,CASSYTGFQETQYF
once,NA,TRBJ2-7,TRBV4-3,TGCGCCAGCAGCCAGTTTGAGGGAAGCGAGCAGTACTTC,CASSQFEGSEQYF
NA,TRBD2,TRBJ2-2,TRBV28,TGTGCCAGCAGTTTAGGCGGGAGTCCTCGGGAGCTGTTTTTT,CASSLGGSPRELFF
NA,NA,TRBJ2-7,TRBV7-9,NA,CASSYILEGGGAGVDEQYF
NA,NA,TRBJ1-3,TRBV15,TGTGCCACCAGCAGGGACGCCGGAAACACCATATATTTT,CATSRDAGNTIYF
NA,NA,TRBJ1-1,TRBV11-2,TGTGCCAGCAGCTTCTCAGGGACTGAAGCTTTCTTT,CASSFSGTEAFF
NA,TRBD2,TRBJ2-1,TRBV5-8,TGTGCCATCGCGGGACTAGCGGGAGGGCTAGCGAGAGGTGAGCAGTTCTTC,CAIAGLAGGLARGEQFF
NA,TRBD2,TRBJ2-1,TRBV6-1,TGTGCCGTCACTAGCGGCTCCTACAATGAGCAGTTCTTC,CAVTSGSYNEQFF